Listed below are T cell receptor beta chains from one sample, sequenced in a study of cytotoxic CD8 clonotypes in ibrutinib-treated CLL. This table comes from immunoSEQ multiplex PCR, and its TCRdb copy is limited to in-frame clones, with some not included. The sample carries about 140,000 clones, 80% to 95% recorded once. The sample consisted of PBMCs, taken after 12 months of ibrutinib treatment. The receptors shown here come from a human donor with chronic lymphocytic leukemia. The CDR3 runs from the conserved cysteine through the conserved F or W. The order of the fields is J gene, V gene, CDR3 protein.

>TRBJ2-7|TRBV11-2
CASSLSGSSYEQYF
>TRBJ1-1|TRBV28
CASSRTLGTEAFF
>TRBJ2-7|TRBV5-4
CASSKSSGQGVVYEQYF
>TRBJ1-2|TRBV18
CASSPRDRIFF
>TRBJ2-1|TRBV6-5
CASSTSGSYNEQFF
>TRBJ2-7|TRBV28
CASSLGFGDRVYEQYF
>TRBJ2-7|TRBV7-7
CASSSDLSSYEQYF
>TRBJ2-1|TRBV28
CASSEPGLALNEQFF
>TRBJ1-5|TRBV19
CASSPGQGGQPQHF
>TRBJ1-5|TRBV5-1
CASSLAGGWQPQHF
>TRBJ1-1|TRBV11-2
CASSLVPTEAFF
>TRBJ1-3|TRBV13
CASSWGLGPSGNTIYF
>TRBJ2-7|TRBV25-1
CASSESLTFYEQYF
>TRBJ2-3|TRBV11-2
CASSLSSGRTDTQYF
>TRBJ1-3|TRBV18
CASSSGHGNTIYF
>TRBJ2-7|TRBV7-8
CASTVELQYEQYF
>TRBJ1-2|TRBV7-9
CATPQTGSYGYTF
>TRBJ1-4|TRBV6-1
CASSAGMSGHNEKLFF
>TRBJ1-6|TRBV7-2
CASSLGIDRELHF
>TRBJ2-3|TRBV15
CATSTDRGVAYTDTQYF
>TRBJ2-5|TRBV7-3
CASSSTVQGTQYF
>TRBJ2-5|TRBV28
CASSFPTGKETQYF
>TRBJ2-7|TRBV11-1
CASSSSGTEQYF
>TRBJ1-2|TRBV5-4
CASSLGLGMTTYGYTF
>TRBJ2-3|TRBV5-8
CASSPDLKGGDTQYF
>TRBJ1-1|TRBV19
CASSMMGNTEAFF
>TRBJ2-3|TRBV5-1
CASSLLFGGVDTDTQYF
>TRBJ1-5|TRBV29-1
CSVGGSGGGNQPQHF
>TRBJ2-7|TRBV4-2
CASSQDLGTTFSYEQYF
>TRBJ2-5|TRBV14
CASSQEAGTQYF
>TRBJ2-3|TRBV7-2
CASSPRTGVGDTQYF
>TRBJ2-7|TRBV6-5
CASTGATGEQYF
>TRBJ2-7|TRBV6-5
CASSTDVGNEQYF
>TRBJ1-5|TRBV30
CAWSGAGGQPQHF
>TRBJ2-7|TRBV16
CASSRRELGPYEQYF
>TRBJ1-3|TRBV7-9
CASSWEGMGNTIYF
>TRBJ2-1|TRBV27
CAITGARNEQFF
>TRBJ1-1|TRBV29-1
CSVADRTEAFF
>TRBJ1-1|TRBV7-3
CASSLMGPNTEAFF
>TRBJ2-7|TRBV7-9
CASSSPEGEISYEQYF
>TRBJ2-7|TRBV7-9
CASSRILAGTFEQYF
>TRBJ1-2|TRBV7-2
CASSPGFRAANGYTF
>TRBJ1-1|TRBV2
CASIPTEPNTEAFF
>TRBJ1-1|TRBV28
CASSSGQLNTEAFF
>TRBJ2-2|TRBV5-1
CASSLTQTGNTGELFF
>TRBJ2-2|TRBV28
CASRFTTANTGELFF
>TRBJ1-1|TRBV4-1
CASPNTEAFF
>TRBJ1-6|TRBV7-6
CASSRRNTNSPLHF
>TRBJ1-5|TRBV7-8
CASSFNPYGTVDQPQHF
>TRBJ2-5|TRBV28
CASRELAEPGLNRETQYF
>TRBJ2-5|TRBV5-1
CASSSASGETQYF
>TRBJ2-3|TRBV19
CASSTTMDSDTQYF
>TRBJ1-2|TRBV28
CASSLRTGGYTF
>TRBJ2-3|TRBV7-9
CASSYPGPEADTQYF
>TRBJ1-1|TRBV5-4
CASSYRHRKNTEAFF
>TRBJ1-2|TRBV28
CASSPFAGNSYTF